This T cell receptor beta chain was documented in a study of metastatic and nonmetastatic thyroid tumors (dated by TCRdb to the early 2020s). Broadly, across the study: For patients with malignant and with benign thyroid disease, the researchers compared repertoires between peripheral blood samples and tumor or nodule tissue samples. Broad study findings and their caveats: TCR beta diversity was reported as significantly higher in malignant tumors than in benign nodules, in both blood and tumor samples.

V loses 8 bases, J loses 8 bases, and the germline ends lie 16 bases apart. The CDR3 has 13 amino acids, counting the end cysteine and phenylalanine. Only CDR3 DNA is held: 39 bases, read in frame from base 1. Looking up the germline V gene yields CDR1 SNHLY and CDR2 FYNNEI. None of the patients had been given any treatment before thyroid surgery. Using T-cell receptor beta sequencing, the study looked back at clinical samples from patients collected from the early 2010s to the late 2010s. Preparation of the library involved PCR. Sequencer: Illumina HiSeq 4000. High-throughput sequencing was used to profile the CDR3 region of the TCR beta-chain in every patient. In the authors' own workflow: Drawing on CDR3 differences between clinicopathological groups, the researchers built a classifier meant to tell apart patients with distant-metastatic papillary thyroid cancer. The Shannon index was used to assess repertoire diversity, and the Morisita-Horn index was used to assess tumor-blood repertoire similarity. Using fastp trimming at Q25 and MiXCR clonotype assembly, TCRdb reanalyzed the public sequencing data and kept in-frame beta chains. Here the V and J calls rest on TCRdb's processing, not on the authors' analysis. The sample table contains tens of thousands of clones; only one count was recorded for about 20% of them. Jointly, the top ten make up roughly a tenth of the sample.

This clone was observed at least ten times. What this receptor recognizes is not known. No clone much larger than this one lies a single base away; base qualities are absent. This chain is built from TRBV2 and TRBJ2-1; the D gene is possibly TRBD1 or TRBD2, with 6 bases matching each. Sequencing was carried out using blood. The TCR was taken from a female donor with papillary thyroid cancer or a benign thyroid nodule (not recorded which). Some clones in this sample may be carry-over from other donors' samples. The DNA sequence is given as TGTGCCAGCCCCGGAGGGGGGCGCGATGAGCAGTTCTTC. This translates into CASPGGGRDEQFF.